Listed here are 2 T cell receptor beta chains from one sample, sequenced in a study of cytomegalovirus exposure and HLA in healthy donors. Use of 60 Vbeta and 13 Jbeta primers characterized the PCR. Assay: immunoSEQ multiplex PCR; the TCRdb copy retains only in-frame clones and omits some. This sample's table reports roughly 120,000 clones. Sequencing was performed on PBMCs. All receptors come from a man aged 30 to 45 in good health and CMV-seronegative.

CDR3 sequence: CASSDGSGAYNEQFF. CDR3 DNA sequence: TGTGCCAGCAGTGACGGCAGCGGGGCCTACAATGAGCAGTTCTTC. The V gene is TRBV6-4, the J gene TRBJ2-1; 7 bases line up with TRBD2. Losses at the gene ends were 2 bases for V and 2 bases for J; bases not matched to a gene: 3. Germline assignment: CDR1 MRHNA and CDR2 SNTAGT. The CDR3 totals 15 residues.

The genes are TRBV6-1 and TRBJ1-1, with D maybe TRBD1 (6 bases). The CDR3 is made up of 12 amino acids. The V end lost 5 bases, the J end lost 10 bases, and 14 bases lay between the germline ends. CDR1 is MNHNS and CDR2 is SASEGT in the germline V gene. CDR3: CASSKTGMGAFF. The CDR3, as DNA: TGTGCCAGCAGTAAAACAGGGATGGGAGCTTTCTTT.